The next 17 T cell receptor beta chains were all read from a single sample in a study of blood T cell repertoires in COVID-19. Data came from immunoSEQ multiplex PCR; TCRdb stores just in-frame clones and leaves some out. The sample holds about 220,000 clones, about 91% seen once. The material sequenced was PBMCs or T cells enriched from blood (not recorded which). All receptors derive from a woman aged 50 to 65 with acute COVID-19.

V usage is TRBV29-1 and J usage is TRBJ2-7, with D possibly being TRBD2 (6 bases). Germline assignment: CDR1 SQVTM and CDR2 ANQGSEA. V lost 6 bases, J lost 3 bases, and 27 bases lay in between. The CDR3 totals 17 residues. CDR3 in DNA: TGCAGCGTACTCGACGCGGGACGGGTTTTTCGGGGCTACGAGCAGTACTTC. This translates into CSVLDAGRVFRGYEQYF.

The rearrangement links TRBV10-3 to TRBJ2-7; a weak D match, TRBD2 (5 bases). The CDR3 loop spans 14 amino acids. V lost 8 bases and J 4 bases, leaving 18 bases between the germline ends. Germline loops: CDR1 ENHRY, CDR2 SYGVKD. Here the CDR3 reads CAIRGSPGPYEQYF. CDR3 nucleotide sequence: TGTGCCATCCGGGGTAGTCCCGGCCCTTACGAGCAGTACTTC.

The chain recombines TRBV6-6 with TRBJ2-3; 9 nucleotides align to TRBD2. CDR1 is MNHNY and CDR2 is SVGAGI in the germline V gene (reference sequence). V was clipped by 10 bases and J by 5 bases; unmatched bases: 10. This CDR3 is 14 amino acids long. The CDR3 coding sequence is TGTGCCATCCGAGCGGGAGGCCCGGTAGATACGCAGTATTTT. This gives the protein CAIRAGGPVDTQYF.

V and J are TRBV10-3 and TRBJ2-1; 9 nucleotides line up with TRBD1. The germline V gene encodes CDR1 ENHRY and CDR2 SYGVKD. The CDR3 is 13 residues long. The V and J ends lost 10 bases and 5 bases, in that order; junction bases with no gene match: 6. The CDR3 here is CATSDRGDNEQFF. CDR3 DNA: TGTGCCACCTCGGACAGGGGTGACAATGAGCAGTTCTTC.

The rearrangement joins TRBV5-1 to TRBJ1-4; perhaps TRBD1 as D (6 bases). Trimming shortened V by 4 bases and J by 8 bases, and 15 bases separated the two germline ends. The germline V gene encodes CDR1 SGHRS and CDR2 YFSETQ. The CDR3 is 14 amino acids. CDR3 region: CASSGNGQGEKLFF. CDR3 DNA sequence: TGCGCCAGCAGCGGGAATGGTCAGGGGGAAAAACTGTTTTTT.

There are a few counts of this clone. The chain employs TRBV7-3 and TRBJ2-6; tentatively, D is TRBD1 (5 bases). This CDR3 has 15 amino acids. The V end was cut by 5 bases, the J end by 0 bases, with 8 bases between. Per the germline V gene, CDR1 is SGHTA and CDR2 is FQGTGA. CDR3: CASSKGSSGANVLTF. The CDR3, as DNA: TGTGCCAGCAGCAAGGGGTCCTCTGGGGCCAACGTCCTGACTTTC.

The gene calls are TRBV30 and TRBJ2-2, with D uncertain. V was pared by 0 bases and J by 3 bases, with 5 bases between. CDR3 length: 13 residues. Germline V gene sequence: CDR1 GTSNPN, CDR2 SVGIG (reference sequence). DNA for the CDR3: TGTGCCTGGAGTGTGTCGTACACCGGGGAGCTGTTTTTT. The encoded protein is CAWSVSYTGELFF.

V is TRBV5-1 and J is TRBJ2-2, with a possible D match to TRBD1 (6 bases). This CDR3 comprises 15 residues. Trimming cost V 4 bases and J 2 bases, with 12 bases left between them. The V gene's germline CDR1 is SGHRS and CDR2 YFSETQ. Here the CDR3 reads CASSPGDTNTGELFF. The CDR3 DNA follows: TGCGCCAGCAGCCCTGGGGACACCAACACCGGGGAGCTGTTTTTT.

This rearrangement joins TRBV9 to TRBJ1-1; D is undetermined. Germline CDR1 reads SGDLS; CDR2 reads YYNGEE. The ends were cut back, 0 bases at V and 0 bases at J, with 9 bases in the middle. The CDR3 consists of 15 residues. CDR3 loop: CASSVGGPLNTEAFF. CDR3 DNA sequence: TGTGCCAGCAGCGTAGGAGGTCCACTGAACACTGAAGCTTTCTTT.

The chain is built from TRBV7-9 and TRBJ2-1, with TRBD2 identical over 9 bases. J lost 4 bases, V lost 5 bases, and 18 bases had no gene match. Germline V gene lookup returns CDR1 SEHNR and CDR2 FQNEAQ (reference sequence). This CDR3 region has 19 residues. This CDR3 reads CASSLGGGRAGGSYNEQFF. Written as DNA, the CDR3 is TGTGCCAGCAGCCTCGGCGGGGGACGAGCGGGAGGATCATACAATGAGCAGTTCTTC.

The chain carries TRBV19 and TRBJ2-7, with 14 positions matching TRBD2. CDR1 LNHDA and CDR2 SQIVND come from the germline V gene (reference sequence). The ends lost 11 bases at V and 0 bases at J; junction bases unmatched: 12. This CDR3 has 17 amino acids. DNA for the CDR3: TGTGCCCCAGTATCGGGACTAGCGGGAGAGAACTCCTACGAGCAGTACTTC. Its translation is CAPVSGLAGENSYEQYF.

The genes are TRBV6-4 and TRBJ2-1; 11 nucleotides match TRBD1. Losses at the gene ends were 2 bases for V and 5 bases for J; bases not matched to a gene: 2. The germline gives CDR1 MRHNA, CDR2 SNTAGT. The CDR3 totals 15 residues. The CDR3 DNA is TGTGCCAGCAGTGACGGACAGGGGGCTCACAATGAGCAGTTCTTC. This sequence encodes CASSDGQGAHNEQFF.

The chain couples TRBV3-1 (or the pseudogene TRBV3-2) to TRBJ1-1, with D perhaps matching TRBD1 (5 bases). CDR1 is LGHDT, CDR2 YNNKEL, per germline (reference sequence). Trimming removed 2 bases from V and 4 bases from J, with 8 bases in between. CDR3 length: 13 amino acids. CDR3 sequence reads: CASSQSGVTEAFF. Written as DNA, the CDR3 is TGTGCCAGCAGCCAATCGGGGGTCACTGAAGCTTTCTTT.

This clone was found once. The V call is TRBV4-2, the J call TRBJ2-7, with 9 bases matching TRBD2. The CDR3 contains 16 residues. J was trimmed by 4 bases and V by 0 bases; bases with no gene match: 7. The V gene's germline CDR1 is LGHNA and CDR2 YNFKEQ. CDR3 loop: CASSQDSGSPPYEQYF. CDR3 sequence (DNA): TGTGCCAGCAGCCAAGATAGCGGGAGTCCCCCGTACGAGCAGTACTTC.

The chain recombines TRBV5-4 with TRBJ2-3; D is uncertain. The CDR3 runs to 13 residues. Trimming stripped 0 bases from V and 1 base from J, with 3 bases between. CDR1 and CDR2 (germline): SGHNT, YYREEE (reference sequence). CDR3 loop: CASSLVGTDTQYF. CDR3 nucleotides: TGTGCCAGCAGCTTGGTCGGCACAGATACGCAGTATTTT.

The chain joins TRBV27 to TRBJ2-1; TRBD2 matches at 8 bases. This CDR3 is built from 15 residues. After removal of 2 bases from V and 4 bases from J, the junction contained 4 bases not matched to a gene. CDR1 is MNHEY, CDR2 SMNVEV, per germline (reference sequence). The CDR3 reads CASSLGTSGYNEQFF. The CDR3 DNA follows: TGTGCCAGCAGTTTAGGAACTAGCGGTTACAATGAGCAGTTCTTC.

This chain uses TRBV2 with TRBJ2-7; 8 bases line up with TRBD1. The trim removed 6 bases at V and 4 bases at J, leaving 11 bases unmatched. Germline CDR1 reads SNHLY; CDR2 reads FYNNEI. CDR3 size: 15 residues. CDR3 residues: CASSVGRDRNYEQYF. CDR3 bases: TGTGCCAGCAGCGTAGGCCGGGACAGGAATTACGAGCAGTACTTC. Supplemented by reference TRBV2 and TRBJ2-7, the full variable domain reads EPEVTQTPSHQVTQMGQEVILRCVPISNHLYFYWYRQILGQKVEFLVSFYNNEISEKSEIFDDQFSVERPDGSNFTLKIRSTKLEDSAMYFCASSVGRDRNYEQYFGPGTRLTVT.